This T cell receptor (beta chain) came from a study of blood T cell repertoires in COVID-19. About the study: Sample material is recorded as cDNA or gDNA derived from T cells, B-cell-depleted T cells, or PBMCs.

The CDR3 is made up of 16 amino acids. J lost 0 bases, V lost 1 base, and 4 bases had no gene match. Per the germline V gene, CDR1 is SEHNR and CDR2 is FQNEAQ (reference sequence). Assay used: immunoSEQ multiplex PCR; TCRdb lists only in-frame clones, some missing. The sample includes some 190,000 clones, approximately 85% seen only once; the top ten take 8.2%. Specimen: peripheral blood. The clonotype originates from a woman in her fifties or sixties with acute or convalescent COVID-19. The chain carries TRBV7-9 and TRBJ2-5; 8 nucleotides agree with TRBD1. CDR3 sequence: CASSLVAGGYQETQYF. For the CDR3, the DNA is TGTGCCAGCAGCTTAGTGGCAGGGGGCTACCAAGAGACCCAGTACTTC.